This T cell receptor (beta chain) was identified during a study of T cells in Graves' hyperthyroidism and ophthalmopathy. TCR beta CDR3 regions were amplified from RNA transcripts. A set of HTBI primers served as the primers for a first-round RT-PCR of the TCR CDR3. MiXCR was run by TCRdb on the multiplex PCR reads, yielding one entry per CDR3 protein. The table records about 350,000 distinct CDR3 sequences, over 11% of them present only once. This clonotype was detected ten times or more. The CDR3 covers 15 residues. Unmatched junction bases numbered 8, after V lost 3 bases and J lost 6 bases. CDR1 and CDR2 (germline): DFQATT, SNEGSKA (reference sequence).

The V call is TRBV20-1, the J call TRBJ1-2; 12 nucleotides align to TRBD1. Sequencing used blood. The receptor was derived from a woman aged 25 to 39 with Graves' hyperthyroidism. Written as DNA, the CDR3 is TGCAGTGCTAGCGCCGCCGGGACAGGGGGCGATGGCTACACCTTC. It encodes CSASAAGTGGDGYTF.